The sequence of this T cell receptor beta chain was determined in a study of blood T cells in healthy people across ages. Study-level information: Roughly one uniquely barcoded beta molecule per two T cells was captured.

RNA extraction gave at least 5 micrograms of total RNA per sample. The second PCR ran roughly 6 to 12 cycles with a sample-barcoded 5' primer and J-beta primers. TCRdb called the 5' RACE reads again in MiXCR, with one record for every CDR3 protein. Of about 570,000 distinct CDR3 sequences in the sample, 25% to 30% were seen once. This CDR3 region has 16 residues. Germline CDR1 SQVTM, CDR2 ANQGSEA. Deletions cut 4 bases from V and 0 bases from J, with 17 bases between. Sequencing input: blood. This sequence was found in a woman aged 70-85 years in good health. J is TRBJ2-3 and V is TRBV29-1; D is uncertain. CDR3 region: CSVAREPETSTDTQYF. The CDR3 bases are TGCAGCGTTGCTCGCGAGCCTGAAACTAGCACAGATACGCAGTATTTT.